This entry describes one T cell receptor (beta chain). Its antigen is undetermined. Thawed PBMCs were FACS-sorted into unstimulated CD4+CD25+CD127- regulatory T cells, CD4+CD25- non-regulatory cells, CD4 and CD8 cells. These data belong to a study of Tregs in tolerant kidney transplant recipients. Study results and caveats: Activated donor B cell expansion appeared to reveal the most relevant donor-specific TCRbeta repertoire. Biological reproducibility was not directly addressed in this study.

Using immunoSEQ multiplex PCR, the repertoire was profiled, and TCRdb retains in-frame clones only, with some absent. The repertoire holds 100,000 to 130,000 clones, 85% to 90% seen once, with 0.34% in the top ten. In germline, CDR1 is MNHEY, CDR2 SVGAGI. CDR3 size: 13 residues. Trimming cost V 0 bases and J 5 bases, with 4 bases left between them. The material sequenced was CD4+ T cells from blood, taken before the transplant. This TCR was recovered from a human donor who received a combined kidney and bone marrow transplant. J is TRBJ2-2 and V is TRBV6-5; D ambiguous. The CDR3 reads CASSYSMTGELFF. In DNA form, the CDR3 reads TGTGCCAGCAGTTACTCCATGACCGGGGAGCTGTTTTTT.